The T cell receptor (beta chain) under discussion was sequenced for a study of blood T cells in healthy people across ages. Overall study context: Through template switching, about one barcoded beta molecule was captured per two T cells, as measured in model experiments. General observations from the study: Donor CMV infection status was unknown, possibly confounding age-related changes in expanded clonotypes. More naive CD4+ cells and higher diversity were found in long-lived than in aged donors.

V was clipped by 6 bases and J by 7 bases; unmatched bases: 8. This CDR3 has 15 amino acids. Germline loops: CDR1 SGHTA, CDR2 FQGNSA. Then a second PCR, running roughly 6 to 11 cycles, was carried out with a sample-barcoded 5' primer and a J-beta primer mix. TCRdb re-derived calls from the 5' RACE reads in MiXCR, one entry per CDR3 protein. This table holds around 1.5 million distinct CDR3 sequences, 34% found once. Peripheral blood samples of about 10 milliliters were drawn from each donor. A word on this clonotype: The antigen is unknown.

The sequenced sample consisted of blood. This clonotype originated in a woman in her 30s in good health. The chain recombines TRBV7-2 with TRBJ2-1; TRBD2 agrees at 11 bases. Here the CDR3 reads CASRLQLAGDNEQFF. The CDR3 bases are TGTGCCAGCAGACTCCAACTAGCGGGAGATAATGAGCAGTTCTTC.